This T cell receptor (beta chain) derives from a study of cytomegalovirus exposure and HLA in healthy donors (TCRdb year 2017). For the wider study: An earlier analysis of approximately 640 of the donors reported approximately 270 Gb of sequence data and more than 90 million unique TCR beta sequences from 150 million to 200 million T cells. To decide whether each TCR beta V gene segment behaved as functional or pseudogenic, an earlier analysis of some 600 of the donors relied on high-throughput TCR beta sequencing. Among roughly 400 genotyped donors of the cohort, an average of roughly 230,000 unique TCR beta nucleotide sequences was sequenced per donor, of which 15% to 20% were non-productive. Typing coverage differed by locus: A, B, C, DRB1 and DQB1 were typed in about 620-630 donors, DQA1 in 500 to 550, DPA1 in 600 to 610, and DPB1 in around 490. Of the 398 genotyped donors, roughly 80% fell in the genetic ancestry cluster associated with self-reported Caucasian donors. In the later analysis, no new phenotypic data were used to find candidate immune exposures; instead, reliance was placed on TCR beta sequences and their occurrence across donors. To predict cytomegalovirus infection status, the study combined high-throughput TCR immunosequencing, statistical association of individual TCRs with disease status, and machine learning. Both class I and class II loci were covered by HLA typing, at four-digit resolution. An early release that covered several hundred HLA-typed donors contained about 300 gigabases of sequencing data and 80 million or so unique TCR sequences. Every discovery cohort repertoire had been produced on one sequencing platform. Donor age, sex, ethnicity and CMV serostatus were collected together with the repertoire data. A separate validation cohort of 100 to 150 different subjects was used in addition to the roughly 700-subject first cohort. Using immunosequencing, the study profiled T cell repertoires from about 620 subjects and related those repertoires to cytomegalovirus serostatus. In a later analysis, previously published TCR beta repertoires from 500 to 750 donors were re-analyzed and high-resolution HLA genotyping was added so that TCR occurrence patterns could be studied. The study aimed to test whether cataloging public T cell receptors could reveal signatures of past pathogen exposure. Four or five DR-DQ haplotypes were handled as single units for association and clustering because linkage in the cohort was strong. In a later genetic analysis, genome-wide SNP genotypes for about 65% of the 666 donors were used, and that subset was treated as a discovery cohort. General study outcomes and caveats: In vitro tests confirmed that a few of the cytomegalovirus-associated TCR beta chains recognize cytomegalovirus antigens. Most CMV-associated TCR beta chains appeared to be HLA-restricted in a later analysis, and the HLA associations seemed to be driven largely by CMV exposure. Sequencing depth was assumed to be roughly uniform across donors in the presence/absence analyses, though that assumption may not hold. A cluster of highly shared sequence variants was judged likely to be a technical artifact of the sequencing pipeline. Across donors, most TCR sequences were observed very rarely, whereas some public TCRs were present in many individuals. The authors suggested that the approach could potentially be generalized to other disease states and immunological phenotypes. In a later analysis, HLA-associated TCR beta chains were found to be more clonally expanded and to have lower generation probabilities than equally common non-associated chains. The classifier was reported to diagnose cytomegalovirus status with high specificity and sensitivity in both the original cohort and the validation cohort. A total of 150 to 200 TCR beta chains were listed by the study as associated with cytomegalovirus. The cohort was sequenced for TCR beta chains only, and without alpha or paired-chain data the features that could be detected were limited. At a false discovery rate of 0.05, a later analysis linked roughly 17,000 TCR beta sequences to specific HLA alleles. Compared with the roughly 710-donor mean, donors in an Asian-associated ancestry cluster had fewer N-insertions in productive TCRs, according to a later genetic analysis. When HLA alleles, especially DR and DQ, strongly co-occurred, attributing TCR associations to individual alleles was difficult. An association between a missense DCLRE1C variant and V-gene and J-gene trimming of TCR beta chains was found in a later genetic analysis and replicated in an independent cohort. Linkage disequilibrium might explain the correlated functional status among segregating V segments, but an unknown experimental factor could not be ruled out. Some 15 rarely observed V segments, including chromosome 9 orphons, were excluded from the earlier analysis of about 610 of the donors because counts were too low. Because HLA typing was missing for some donors at each locus, association tests included only the typed subset. A further reported finding was that TCR beta sequences accurately predicted the HLA-A and HLA-B alleles for most subjects in the first cohort. Immune exposure information for the cohort was limited to CMV serostatus. According to a later analysis, parvovirus B19, influenza, CMV and Epstein-Barr virus appeared linked to several top co-occurrence clusters. According to a later analysis, TCR association rates differed among HLA loci, with DRB1 alleles showing the most associated TCRs and HLA-C alleles showing the fewest. An earlier analysis of 587 of the donors showed that most TCR beta V segments appeared in productive rearrangements either about 87% or about 30% of the time, which broadly matched IMGT annotations.

The library relied on the immunoSEQ multiplex PCR assay. For the multiplex PCR, a mixture combining 60 forward primers for TCR Vbeta segments and 13 reverse primers for TCR Jbeta segments was used. The CDR3 region of rearranged TCR beta genes was amplified from genomic DNA by a multiplex PCR assay. The amplified TCR beta libraries were sequenced on the Illumina HiSeq System as 87-base-pair reads. The study's processing was this. A later analysis counted tens of millions of unique TCR beta chains across the 666 repertoires, and roughly 9.9 million of these chains were shared by at least two donors. Raw reads were error-corrected and collapsed into unique sequences with a nearest-neighbor algorithm that merged closely related sequences to remove PCR and sequencing errors. To assign V, D and J gene segments, CDR3 sequences were aligned to IMGT reference sequences. For a sequence to be retained, a match of at least six nucleotides was required to both a V gene segment and a J gene segment. Rearrangements were classified as productive when the CDR3 lacked stop codons and remained in frame with V and J, and all other rearrangements were classified as non-productive. CDR3 was defined according to IMGT convention as the region running from the second conserved V-encoded cysteine to the conserved J-encoded phenylalanine. The earlier analysis of about 590 of the donors excluded sequences that lacked an unambiguous match to a single V gene segment. In an earlier analysis of some 590 of the donors, V segments were called functional above 56.7% productive rearrangements and were called segregating when the between-donor standard deviation exceeded 5%. A statistical classification framework was built to diagnose cytomegalovirus status from the catalog of TCR beta chain sequences. V and J gene assignment, in a later analysis, came from comparing TCR nucleotide sequences with IMGT/GENE-DB human TR gene sequences. The TCRdist pipeline was used in a later analysis to assign CDR3 sequences and most-parsimonious VDJ recombination scenarios. In a later analysis, each TCR beta chain was defined by its CDR3 amino acid sequence together with its V-gene family, and reads lacking a unique V-gene family were excluded. As a way to deal with suspected cross-contamination and a sequencing artifact, a later analysis dropped approximately 590 nucleotide sequences that were highly shared and had low generation probability. In a later analysis, a clonal expansion index was calculated for each public chain from normalized within-repertoire ranks of inferred template counts. In a later analysis, generation probabilities were computed using a VDJ recombination model fitted to out-of-frame rearrangements, and the results were checked against IGoR. In a later analysis, hypergeometric tests were used to score TCR-TCR, TCR-HLA and TCR-CMV co-occurrence, with a repertoire-size bias correction applied to TCR pairs. A later analysis estimated false discovery rates by permuting HLA or CMV assignments 20 times. In a later analysis, co-occurring TCRs were grouped using DBSCAN, and TCRdist sequence similarity was added for clustering within HLA-allele-positive subsets. Co-occurrence clustering excluded repertoires with fewer than 30,000 or more than 120,000 public chains, plus five with anomalous nucleotide sharing. TCRdb holds this immuneACCESS table with in-frame rearrangements only. Some clones are missing; in checked studies, unresolved V genes explain under half, and the rest has no known cause. The V and J calls and the clone size are those of that table, but D and trimming were determined from the DNA. The sample contains under 200,000 clones, roughly nine tenths of them found a single time. The ten largest clones capture less than 1.3% of the sample.

Comment on this clone: Its antigen remains unidentified. Base qualities are not at hand, and no much larger clone is one base apart.

The cohort was made up of 650 to 700 healthy bone marrow donors. At the time of sampling, every cohort member was nominally healthy, though immune exposures that went unrecorded were likely present. The donor tested CMV seronegative, placing the donor among the 350 or so seronegative members of the cohort. A peripheral blood sample was provided by each donor, and peripheral blood mononuclear cells were used for TCR beta sequencing. Genomic DNA extraction from the blood cell samples was performed with the Qiagen DNeasy Blood Extraction Kit. The sequenced material came from PBMCs. The receptor was isolated from a boy under 10 years old in good health and CMV-seronegative.

The CDR3 is CASTPGGQGGEQYF. In nucleotide form, the sequence is TGTGCCAGCACCCCTGGGGGACAGGGCGGCGAGCAGTACTTC. Recombination joined TRBV28 with TRBJ2-7, with 9 bases in between that match TRBD1. The CDR3 starts with the cysteine, ends with the phenylalanine, and has 14 residues. The only DNA kept is the CDR3, 42 bases in frame from the first base. From the germline V gene, CDR1 is MDHEN and CDR2 is SYDVKM. V has 7 bases trimmed and J has 6 bases trimmed; junction bases matching no gene number 10.